This T cell receptor beta chain stems from a study of Graves' ophthalmopathy and Graves' hyperthyroidism. Germline assignment: CDR1 SEHNR and CDR2 FQNEAQ (reference sequence). J was trimmed by 3 bases and V by 5 bases; bases with no gene match: 9. CDR3 size: 16 residues. The sample holds many counts of this clonotype. Amplified material comprised TCR beta CDR3 regions derived from RNA transcripts. A first-round RT-PCR used HTBI primers, followed by a second-round multiplex PCR. TCRdb reprocessed the multiplex PCR reads via MiXCR and lists one record per CDR3 protein. The data show some 1.1 million distinct CDR3 sequences, with about two fifths seen just once and around 10% held by the top ten. Eligible hyperthyroidism cases comprised new diagnoses of under 2 months' duration in individuals aged 18 to 65. The diagnosis was founded upon clinical symptoms, serum thyroxine, TRAb, thyroid ultrasound and orbital computed tomography.

Specimen: peripheral blood or thyroid tissue (not recorded which). The rearrangement links TRBV7-9 to TRBJ2-5, with 10 bases matching TRBD1. The receptor was derived from an adult man with Graves' hyperthyroidism. CDR3 protein: CASSPRDRGQEETQYF. CDR3 DNA sequence: TGTGCCAGCAGCCCTAGGGACAGGGGACAAGAAGAGACCCAGTACTTC.